This is a list of T cell receptor beta chains from one sample in a study of blood T cell repertoires in COVID-19. TCRdb keeps only in-frame clones here, not all; method: immunoSEQ multiplex PCR. Of approximately 6,600 clones listed, 80% to 90% are singletons. Sample: peripheral blood. These receptors came from a man aged 80 or over with active COVID-19. Both conserved end residues are part of each CDR3. A D gene is named only where the DNA matches it firmly. The size field is filled for only some rows; it gives once, few, many or a size class.

TRBV14,NA,NA,TRBJ1-4,TGTGCCAGCAGCCAAGCACGGGGGGGCAAACTGTTTTTT,CASSQARGGKLFF
TRBV7-2,TRBD2,NA,TRBJ2-5,TGTGCCAGCAGCTTAGGTAGCGGGAGGAGGGAGACCCAGTACTTC,CASSLGSGRRETQYF
TRBV19,TRBD1,large,TRBJ1-3,TGTGCCAGTAGTTCCCTTAACAGGGGGCAAACTGGAAACACCATATATTTT,CASSSLNRGQTGNTIYF
TRBV28,TRBD1,NA,TRBJ1-1,TGTGCCAGCAGAAACGGGGGACAGGGGAACACTGAAGCTTTCTTT,CASRNGGQGNTEAFF
TRBV4-1,NA,NA,TRBJ1-4,TGCGCCAGCAGCCAAGAACCCATCTGGGGCTCTAATGAAAAACTGTTTTTT,CASSQEPIWGSNEKLFF
TRBV5-8,TRBD2,NA,TRBJ2-1,TGTGCCAGCAGCCCCTTAGCGGGACCAATCTACAATGAGCAGTTCTTC,CASSPLAGPIYNEQFF
TRBV30,TRBD2,once,TRBJ2-1,TGTGCCTGGAGTTGGACTAGCGGGAAAAATGAGCAGTTCTTC,CAWSWTSGKNEQFF
TRBV29-1,TRBD1,NA,TRBJ2-7,TGCAGCGGCGGACAGGGGGGATACGAGCAGTACTTC,CSGGQGGYEQYF
TRBV11-2,NA,NA,TRBJ2-7,TGTGCCAGCAGCCCCTATGCAGCCTCGGAGCACGAGCAGTACTTC,CASSPYAASEHEQYF
TRBV6-5,TRBD2,NA,TRBJ2-3,TGTGCCAGCAGTCCGACTAGCGGGAGGAAAGATACGCAGTATTTT,CASSPTSGRKDTQYF
TRBV2,NA,NA,TRBJ2-1,TGTGCCAGCAGTGAGGCCTTTCATGAGCAGTTCTTC,CASSEAFHEQFF
TRBV29-1,NA,NA,TRBJ2-7,TGCAGCGTTGAGTTTGGCAGCGGGTCCTACGAGCAGTACTTC,CSVEFGSGSYEQYF
TRBV3-1/TRBV3-2,NA,NA,TRBJ1-4,TGTGCCAGCAGCGGTACAGGGAAGGTTAATGAAAAACTGTTTTTT,CASSGTGKVNEKLFF
TRBV7-3,TRBD2,NA,TRBJ2-1,TGTGCCAGCAGCTTAATCGTCGGACTAGCGGGAAACAATGAGCAGTTCTTC,CASSLIVGLAGNNEQFF
TRBV6-2/TRBV6-3,NA,NA,TRBJ2-7,TGTGCCAGCAGTTACTCGAAAGGACAGATATCCTACGAGCAGTACTTC,CASSYSKGQISYEQYF
TRBV15,TRBD2,NA,TRBJ2-1,TGTGCCACCAGCAGACCTGAAAGCGGGAGCTACAATGAGCAGTTCTTC,CATSRPESGSYNEQFF
TRBV27,TRBD1,NA,TRBJ2-5,TGTGCCAGCAGGAAACAGGGGAGAGAGACCCAGTACTTC,CASRKQGRETQYF
TRBV6-5,NA,once,TRBJ2-5,TGTGCCAGCAGTTACAATCGGGGCCAAGAGACCCAGTACTTC,CASSYNRGQETQYF
TRBV2,NA,NA,TRBJ2-1,TGTGCCAGCAGTGAAAGGCGGGGTACCTCCGGGAATGAGCAGTTCTTC,CASSERRGTSGNEQFF
TRBV6-2/TRBV6-3,NA,NA,TRBJ2-3,TGTGCCAGCAGTCGCTCCAATTCGAGGGATACGCAGTATTTT,CASSRSNSRDTQYF
TRBV19,NA,once,TRBJ1-3,TGTGCCAGTAGTATCCACAGCTCTGGAAACACCATATATTTT,CASSIHSSGNTIYF
TRBV4-3,NA,NA,TRBJ1-4,TGCGCCAGCAGCCTCATGGGCGGGGTAGCTGAAAAACTGCTTTTT,CASSLMGGVAEKLLF
TRBV10-3,NA,NA,TRBJ2-6,TGTGCCATCAGGGACAGCTCTGGGGCCAACGTCCTGACTTTC,CAIRDSSGANVLTF
TRBV9,NA,NA,TRBJ2-1,TGTGCCAGCAGTCCCAGGGGTAGGAATGAGCAGTTCTTC,CASSPRGRNEQFF
TRBV27,TRBD1,NA,TRBJ2-7,TGTGCCAGCAGTTCCTGGGACAGGGGGGAGCAGTACTTC,CASSSWDRGEQYF
TRBV28,TRBD1,NA,TRBJ1-2,TGTGCCAGCAGTTTGGGCAGGGGGCTAGGCTACACCTTC,CASSLGRGLGYTF
TRBV7-9,TRBD1,NA,TRBJ2-2,TGTGCCAGCAGCTTAAGACAGGGGCGAAACACCGGGGAGCTGTTTTTT,CASSLRQGRNTGELFF
TRBV18,TRBD1,NA,TRBJ1-1,TGTGCCAGCTCCCAACAAGGACAGGGCACTGAAGCTTTCTTT,CASSQQGQGTEAFF
TRBV12-3/TRBV12-4,NA,NA,TRBJ2-3,TGTGCCAGCAGTTTACTCTCAGATACGCAGTATTTT,CASSLLSDTQYF
TRBV20-1,NA,NA,TRBJ1-2,TGCAGTGCCCCGACAGGCTATGGCTACACCTTC,CSAPTGYGYTF
TRBV29-1,NA,NA,TRBJ2-1,TGCAGCGTTGCTGCGGGCAACAATGAGCAGTTCTTC,CSVAAGNNEQFF
TRBV28,TRBD1,NA,TRBJ2-7,TGTGCCAGCAGTGCACCTAGGGGGCCACAACCCTACGAGCAGTACTTC,CASSAPRGPQPYEQYF
TRBV6-2/TRBV6-3,NA,NA,TRBJ2-5,TGTGCCAGCAGTTCCCTCTGGTCGAGCCCAGAGACCCAGTACTTC,CASSSLWSSPETQYF
TRBV30,NA,NA,TRBJ1-2,TGTGCCTGGAGTTTACACACAGGGCGACTTACCTATGGCTACACCTTC,CAWSLHTGRLTYGYTF
TRBV7-9,TRBD1,NA,TRBJ2-1,TGTGCCAGCAGCATCGGGACAGGGGCCTACAATGAGCAGTTCTTC,CASSIGTGAYNEQFF